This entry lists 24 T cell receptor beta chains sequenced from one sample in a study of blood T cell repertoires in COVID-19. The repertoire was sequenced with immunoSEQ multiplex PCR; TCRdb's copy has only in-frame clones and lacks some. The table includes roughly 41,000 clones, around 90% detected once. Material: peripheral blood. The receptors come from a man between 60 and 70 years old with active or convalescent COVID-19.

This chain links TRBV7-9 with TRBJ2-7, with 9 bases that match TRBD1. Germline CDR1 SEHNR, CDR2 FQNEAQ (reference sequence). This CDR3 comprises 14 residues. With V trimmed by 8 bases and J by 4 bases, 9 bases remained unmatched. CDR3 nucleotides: TGTGCCAGCGTCCCGGGACAGGGTAAATACGAGCAGTACTTC. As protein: CASVPGQGKYEQYF.

CDR3 loop: CASSSRQGLTNEKLFF. Written as DNA, the CDR3 is TGTGCCAGTAGCTCTCGGCAGGGGTTGACTAATGAAAAACTGTTTTTT. The chain carries TRBV19 and TRBJ1-4, with D tentatively TRBD1 (6 bases). The V end was cut by 6 bases, the J end by 2 bases, with 16 bases between. Looked up from germline, CDR1 is LNHDA and CDR2 is SQIVND (reference sequence). The CDR3 totals 16 residues.

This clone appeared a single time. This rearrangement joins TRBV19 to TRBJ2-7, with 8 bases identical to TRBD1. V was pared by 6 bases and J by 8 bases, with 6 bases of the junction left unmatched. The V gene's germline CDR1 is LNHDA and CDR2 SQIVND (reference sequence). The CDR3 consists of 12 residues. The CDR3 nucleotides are TGTGCCAGTAGCCAGGACAGGGCCAAGCAGTACTTC. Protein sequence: CASSQDRAKQYF.

CDR3: CASSQELAGGGETQYF. The CDR3 DNA reads TGTGCCAGCAGCCAAGAGCTAGCGGGAGGTGGTGAGACCCAGTACTTC. The chain combines TRBV14 with TRBJ2-5, with 11 bases fitting TRBD2. The CDR3 length is 16 residues. V dropped 0 bases and J dropped 5; count of bases not matched to a gene: 5. CDR1 SGHDN and CDR2 FVKESK come from the germline V gene. Variable domain in full (rest from reference TRBV14 and TRBJ2-5): EAGVTQFPSHSVIEKGQTVTLRCDPISGHDNLYWYRRVMGKEIKFLLHFVKESKQDESGMPNNRFLAERTGGTYSTLKVQPAELEDSGVYFCASSQELAGGGETQYFGPGTRLLVL.

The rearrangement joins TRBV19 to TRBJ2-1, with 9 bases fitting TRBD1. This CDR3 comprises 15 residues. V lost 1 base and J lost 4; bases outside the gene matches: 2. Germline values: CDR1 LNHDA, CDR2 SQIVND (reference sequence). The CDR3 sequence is CASSIGDRVYNEQFF. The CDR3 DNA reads TGTGCCAGTAGTATAGGGGACAGGGTATACAATGAGCAGTTCTTC.

This CDR3 is CASSRPDRVREYF. The CDR3 nucleotides read TGTGCCAGCAGCCGACCGGACAGGGTACGGGAGTACTTC. The V gene is TRBV3-1 (or the pseudogene TRBV3-2), the J gene TRBJ2-5; TRBD1 matches 8 bases. Germline V gene lookup returns CDR1 LGHDT and CDR2 YNNKEL (reference sequence). V was clipped by 4 bases and J by 12 bases; unmatched bases: 10. The length of the CDR3 is 13 residues.

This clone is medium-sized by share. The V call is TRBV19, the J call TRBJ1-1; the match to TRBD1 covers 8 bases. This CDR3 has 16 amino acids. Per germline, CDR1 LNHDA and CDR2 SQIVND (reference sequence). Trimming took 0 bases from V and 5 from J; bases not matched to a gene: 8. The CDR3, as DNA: TGTGCCAGTAGTATAGATGCGACAGGGGATGGGACTGAAGCTTTCTTT. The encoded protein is CASSIDATGDGTEAFF.

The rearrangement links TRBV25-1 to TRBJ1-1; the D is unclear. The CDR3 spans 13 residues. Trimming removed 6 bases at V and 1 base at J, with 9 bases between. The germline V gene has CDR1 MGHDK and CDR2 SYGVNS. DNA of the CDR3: TGTGCCAGCAGGTTTACAGAGAACACTGAAGCTTTCTTT. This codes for CASRFTENTEAFF.

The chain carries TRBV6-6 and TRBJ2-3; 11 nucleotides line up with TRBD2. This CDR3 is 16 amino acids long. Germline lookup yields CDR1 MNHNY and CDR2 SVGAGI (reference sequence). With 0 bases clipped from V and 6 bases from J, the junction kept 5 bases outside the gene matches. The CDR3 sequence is CASSYSTSGATDTQYF. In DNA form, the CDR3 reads TGTGCCAGCAGTTACTCGACTAGCGGGGCAACCGATACGCAGTATTTT.

In DNA form, the CDR3 reads TGTGCCAGCAGCTTTTCAGGGATTTATGGCTACACCTTC. This encodes CASSFSGIYGYTF. The chain is built from TRBV7-9 and TRBJ1-2, with TRBD1 as a possible D gene (5 bases). Between the trimmed V and J ends, which lost 3 bases and 5 bases, there was a span of 10 bases. The CDR3 totals 13 residues. Germline V gene sequence: CDR1 SEHNR, CDR2 FQNEAQ (reference sequence). The full variable domain, in which reference TRBV7-9 and TRBJ1-2 provide the parts outside the CDR3, is DTGVSQNPRHKITKRGQNVTFRCDPISEHNRLYWYRQTLGQGPEFLTYFQNEAQLEKSRLLSDRFSAERPKGSFSTLEIQRTEQGDSAMYLCASSFSGIYGYTFGSGTRLTVV.

CDR3 nucleotides: TGTGCCAGTACCCCGGTAGGGGCGAGCTATGGCTACACCTTC. Amino acids: CASTPVGASYGYTF. The rearrangement uses TRBV19 and TRBJ1-2; D is possibly TRBD1 (5 bases). The CDR3 sequence is 14 residues long. Germline CDR1 LNHDA, CDR2 SQIVND (reference sequence). With 7 bases removed from V and 4 bases from J, the gap between germline ends came to 16 bases.

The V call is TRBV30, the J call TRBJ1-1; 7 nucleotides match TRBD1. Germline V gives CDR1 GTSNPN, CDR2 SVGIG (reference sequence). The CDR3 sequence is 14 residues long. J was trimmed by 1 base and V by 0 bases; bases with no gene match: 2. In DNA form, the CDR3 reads TGTGCCTGGAGTGTTGGACAGGCGAACACTGAAGCTTTCTTT. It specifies CAWSVGQANTEAFF.

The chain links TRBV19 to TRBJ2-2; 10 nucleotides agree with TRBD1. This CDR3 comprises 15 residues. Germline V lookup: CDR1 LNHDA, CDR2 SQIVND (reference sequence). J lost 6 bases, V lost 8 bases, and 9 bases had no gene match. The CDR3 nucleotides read TGTGCCAGTGGGGGGGACAGGGGTTTGTCCGGGGAGCTGTTTTTT. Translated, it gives CASGGDRGLSGELFF.

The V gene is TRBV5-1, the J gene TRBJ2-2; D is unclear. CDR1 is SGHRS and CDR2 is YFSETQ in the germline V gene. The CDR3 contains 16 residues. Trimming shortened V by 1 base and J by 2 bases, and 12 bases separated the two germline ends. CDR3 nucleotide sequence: TGCGCCAGCAGCTTGAGCACTACTCCTAACACCGGGGAGCTGTTTTTT. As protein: CASSLSTTPNTGELFF.

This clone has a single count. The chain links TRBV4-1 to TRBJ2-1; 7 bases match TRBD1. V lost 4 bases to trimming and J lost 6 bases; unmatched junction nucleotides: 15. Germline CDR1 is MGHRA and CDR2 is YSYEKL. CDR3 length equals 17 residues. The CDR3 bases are TGCGCCAGCAGCCGCAACCGACAGGGTTTGTTTCGCAATGAGCAGTTCTTC. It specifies CASSRNRQGLFRNEQFF.

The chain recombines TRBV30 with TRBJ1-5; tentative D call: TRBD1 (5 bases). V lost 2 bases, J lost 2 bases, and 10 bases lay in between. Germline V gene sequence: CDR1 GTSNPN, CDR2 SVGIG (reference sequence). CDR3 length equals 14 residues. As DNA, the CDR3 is TGTGCCTGGAGTCCGGACAATGGCAATCAGCCCCAGCATTTT. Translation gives CAWSPDNGNQPQHF. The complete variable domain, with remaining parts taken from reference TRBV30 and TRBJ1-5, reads SQTIHQWPATLVQPVGSPLSLECTVEGTSNPNLYWYRQAAGRGLQLLFYSVGIGQISSEVPQNLSASRPQDRQFILSSKKLLLSDSGFYLCAWSPDNGNQPQHFGDGTRLSIL.

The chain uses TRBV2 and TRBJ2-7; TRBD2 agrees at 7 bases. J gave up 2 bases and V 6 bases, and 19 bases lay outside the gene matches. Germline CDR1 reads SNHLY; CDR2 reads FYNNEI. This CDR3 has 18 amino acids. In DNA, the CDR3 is TGTGCCAGCAGCGGACCCAGGATAGCGGGCCCAGGTACCTACGAGCAGTACTTC. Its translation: CASSGPRIAGPGTYEQYF.

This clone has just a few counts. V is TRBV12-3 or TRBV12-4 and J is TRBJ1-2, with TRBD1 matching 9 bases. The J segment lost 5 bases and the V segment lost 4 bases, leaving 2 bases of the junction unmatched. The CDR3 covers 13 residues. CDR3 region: CASSSGQGYGYTF. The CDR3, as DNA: TGTGCCAGCAGTTCGGGACAGGGATATGGCTACACCTTC.

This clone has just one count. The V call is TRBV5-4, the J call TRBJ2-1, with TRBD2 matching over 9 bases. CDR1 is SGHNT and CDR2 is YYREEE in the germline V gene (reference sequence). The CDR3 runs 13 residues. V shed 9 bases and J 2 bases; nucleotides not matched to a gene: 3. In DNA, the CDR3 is TGTGCCACGACTAGCGGCGCCTACAATGAGCAGTTCTTC. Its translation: CATTSGAYNEQFF.

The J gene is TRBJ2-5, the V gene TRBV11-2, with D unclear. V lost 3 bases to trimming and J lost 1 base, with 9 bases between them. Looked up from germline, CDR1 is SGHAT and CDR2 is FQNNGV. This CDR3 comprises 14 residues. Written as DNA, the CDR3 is TGTGCCAGCAGCTTCCGGCGGTCCCAAGAGACCCAGTACTTC. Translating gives CASSFRRSQETQYF.

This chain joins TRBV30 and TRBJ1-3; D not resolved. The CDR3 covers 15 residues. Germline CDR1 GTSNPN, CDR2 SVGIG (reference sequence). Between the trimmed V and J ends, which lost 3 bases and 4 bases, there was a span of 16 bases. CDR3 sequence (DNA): TGTGCCTGGAGACCCCTTCTCGGTTCGGGAAACACCATATATTTT. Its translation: CAWRPLLGSGNTIYF.

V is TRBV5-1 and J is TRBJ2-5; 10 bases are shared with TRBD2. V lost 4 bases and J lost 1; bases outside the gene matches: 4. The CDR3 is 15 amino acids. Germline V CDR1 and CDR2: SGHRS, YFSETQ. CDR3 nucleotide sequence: TGCGCCAGCAGCGCGACTAGCGGGCTCCAAGAGACCCAGTACTTC. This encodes CASSATSGLQETQYF.

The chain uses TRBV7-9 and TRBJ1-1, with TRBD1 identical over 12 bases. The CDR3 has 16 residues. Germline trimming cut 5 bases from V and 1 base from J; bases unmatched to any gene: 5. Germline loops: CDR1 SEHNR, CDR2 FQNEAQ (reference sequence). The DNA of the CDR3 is TGTGCCAGCAGCCGGGGACAGGGGGCGTCGAACACTGAAGCTTTCTTT. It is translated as CASSRGQGASNTEAFF. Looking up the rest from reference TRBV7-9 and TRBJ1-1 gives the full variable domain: DTGVSQNPRHKITKRGQNVTFRCDPISEHNRLYWYRQTLGQGPEFLTYFQNEAQLEKSRLLSDRFSAERPKGSFSTLEIQRTEQGDSAMYLCASSRGQGASNTEAFFGQGTRLTVV.

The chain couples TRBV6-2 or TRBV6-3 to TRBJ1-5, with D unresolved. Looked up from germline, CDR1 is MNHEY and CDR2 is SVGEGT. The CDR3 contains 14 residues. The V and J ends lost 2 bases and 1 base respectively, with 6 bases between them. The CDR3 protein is CASSYTGSNQPQHF. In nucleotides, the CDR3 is TGTGCCAGCAGTTACACGGGGAGCAATCAGCCCCAGCATTTT.